A selection of T cell receptor beta chains follows, all from one sample in a study of cytomegalovirus exposure and HLA in healthy donors. The method was immunoSEQ multiplex PCR; TCRdb's version includes in-frame clones alone and lacks a portion of them. The sample has over 85,000 clones, approximately 71% seen once. The source material was PBMCs. The source is a male donor in good health and CMV-seropositive. Both conserved end residues are trimmed from each CDR3. Fields, in order: J gene, V gene, CDR3 length, CDR3 protein.

>TRBJ2-6|TRBV7-3|12
ASRDPSGANVLT
>TRBJ1-1|TRBV7-2|13
ASSLGGNLGTEAF
>TRBJ1-1|TRBV4-2|13
ASSPLTGDNTEAF
>TRBJ1-4|TRBV19|12
ATAWGTGIEKLF
>TRBJ2-5|TRBV5-1|13
ASSEAGQGQETQY
>TRBJ2-5|TRBV9|13
ASSVDLTVQETQY
>TRBJ2-1|TRBV19|11
ASKVVGYNEQF
>TRBJ2-7|TRBV11-3|12
ASSSGSARSEQY
>TRBJ2-7|TRBV11-2|12
ASSSGTGSYEQY
>TRBJ2-3|TRBV4-1|16
ASSLTGRPAEVGDTQY
>-|TRBV28|11
ASRRTGAYEQY
>TRBJ1-1|TRBV9|13
ASSFGTGFNTEAF
>TRBJ1-1|TRBV5-1|12
ASSQRTGRGEAF
>TRBJ1-2|TRBV19|12
ASSIYQGGYGYT
>TRBJ2-1|TRBV18|11
ASSPQGRNEQF
>TRBJ1-2|TRBV25-1|14
ASSGDRGDFYYGYT
>TRBJ2-1|TRBV27|12
ASIRGAGYNEQF
>TRBJ1-4|TRBV5-4|13
ASSLAGNEGEKLF
>TRBJ2-1|TRBV2|12
ASSANLLHNEQF
>TRBJ2-1|TRBV7-3|13
ASSLRQGYGNEQF
>TRBJ2-7|TRBV15|13
ATSRGTGESYEQY
>TRBJ2-1|TRBV7-9|15
ASSLVSGTGGLHEQF
>TRBJ2-7|TRBV4-2|13
ASSQDEGQAAEQY
>TRBJ2-2|TRBV14|14
ASSQTRGIPTGELF
>TRBJ1-5|TRBV28|13
ASSPQLGSNQPQH
>TRBJ2-3|TRBV28|12
ASRSAGGTDTQY
>TRBJ2-7|TRBV4-3|11
ASSQDGRGEQY
>TRBJ2-1|TRBV18|9
ASSAGNEQF
>TRBJ2-1|TRBV27|12
ATKGTGNYNEQF
>TRBJ2-5|TRBV19|14
ASSPRPTGVGETQY
>TRBJ2-3|TRBV7-3|12
ASSPGTSTDTQY
>TRBJ2-1|TRBV4-3|16
ASSQDPSGVAAYNEQF
>TRBJ2-1|TRBV7-3|13
ASSLEGSSYNEQF
>TRBJ2-1|TRBV18|11
ASRYDFFNEQF
>TRBJ2-7|TRBV27|12
ASSLTGGSYEQY
>TRBJ2-3|TRBV9|13
ASSDPGGLTDTQY
>TRBJ1-2|TRBV5-6|11
ASSGRGNYGYT
>TRBJ2-1|TRBV9|13
ASSVRLAGEDEQF
>TRBJ2-7|TRBV28|11
ASSLTGGYEQY
>TRBJ2-5|TRBV30|12
AWNQGREGETQY
>TRBJ2-1|TRBV7-7|11
ASSLGSDNEQF
>TRBJ1-1|TRBV15|14
ATSRDLIYGNTEAF
>TRBJ2-3|TRBV7-3|13
ASSLMGLGVDTQY
>TRBJ2-7|TRBV7-5|17
ARSPPGTSDPLASYEQY
>TRBJ1-1|TRBV19|11
ASSLRGGTEAF
>TRBJ1-3|TRBV9|14
ASSVAADSSGNTIY
>TRBJ2-2|TRBV19|12
ASTDRGKFGELF
>TRBJ2-1|TRBV7-3|11
ASRELAGREQF
>TRBJ1-1|TRBV30|12
AWTLLQGLTEAF
>TRBJ2-1|TRBV9|14
ASSYPTGGSNNEQF
>TRBJ2-7|TRBV18|13
ASSPNTDSPYEQY
>TRBJ2-1|TRBV19|14
ASSISRSGYYNEQF
>TRBJ1-4|TRBV30|12
AWRRGQVDEKLF
>TRBJ2-3|TRBV11-2|13
ASSFGLEITDTQY
>TRBJ2-3|TRBV7-2|12
ASTRRLAGDTQY
>TRBJ1-2|TRBV6-5|11
ASSSGKNYGYT
>TRBJ1-2|TRBV11-2|11
ASSLDQNYGYT
>TRBJ1-4|TRBV28|13
ASSHASGDHEKLF
>TRBJ2-5|TRBV7-9|14
ASSSGTSGSSETQY
>TRBJ1-1|TRBV9|12
ASSVEASGAEAF